This TCR beta chain is drawn from a study of blood T cell repertoires in COVID-19. The V and J ends lost 8 bases and 3 bases, in that order; junction bases with no gene match: 4. Germline CDR1 reads MNHEY; CDR2 reads SVGAGI. CDR3 length: 13 amino acids. Clones were sequenced by immunoSEQ multiplex PCR, and TCRdb holds only the in-frame ones, with some missing. The data contain about 230,000 clones, 70% to 90% of them singletons. The chain has TRBV6-5 and TRBJ1-5; TRBD1 aligns across 7 bases. The source of this sequence is a man over 45 with COVID-19, enrolled during active disease. Sequenced material: peripheral blood. CDR3: CASLGQPNQPQHF. The CDR3 DNA reads as TGTGCCAGCTTGGGACAGCCCAATCAGCCCCAGCATTTT.